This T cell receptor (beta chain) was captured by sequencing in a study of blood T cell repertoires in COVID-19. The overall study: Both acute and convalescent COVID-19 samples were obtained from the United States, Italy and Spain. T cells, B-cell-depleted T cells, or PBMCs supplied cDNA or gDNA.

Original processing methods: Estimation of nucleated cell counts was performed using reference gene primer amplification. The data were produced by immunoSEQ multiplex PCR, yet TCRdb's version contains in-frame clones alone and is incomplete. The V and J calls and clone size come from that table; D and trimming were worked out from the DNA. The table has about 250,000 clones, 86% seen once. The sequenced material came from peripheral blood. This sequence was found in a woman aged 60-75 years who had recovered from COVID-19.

The CDR3 DNA follows: TGTGCCAGCAGCTTAGATCGGGGGGGGCGGTTTGGGAACACTGAAGCTTTCTTT. It encodes CASSLDRGGRFGNTEAFF. The J gene is TRBJ1-1, the V gene TRBV11-3; possibly TRBD1 for D (6 bases). Trimming shortened V by 0 bases and J by 1 base, and 18 bases separated the two germline ends. The length of the CDR3 is 18 residues. The germline V gene encodes CDR1 SGHNT and CDR2 YENEEA.